The 21 T cell receptor beta chains below were found in one sample sequenced in a study of beta chain features in type 1 diabetes. Expressed TCRB transcripts were sequenced, since all the RNA that had been isolated was reverse transcribed. Sequencing used immunoSEQ multiplex PCR; TCRdb keeps in-frame clones, though not all of them. The sample shows 300,000 to 350,000 clones, over 7% of them seen only once. Their antigens are not known. Study-wide findings and caveats: All four CD4+ subsets of Type 1 diabetes patients contained TCRB CDR3s that were moderately but significantly shorter.

Source material: central memory CD4+ T cells from blood. These TCRs come from a man aged 25-45 years with type 1 diabetes.

The genes are TRBV2 and TRBJ2-6; 8 bases map to TRBD1. The CDR3 is 18 residues long. From germline, CDR1 is SNHLY and CDR2 FYNNEI. The J segment lost 2 bases and the V segment lost 7 bases, leaving 13 bases of the junction unmatched. The CDR3 loop reads CASTPEDRVFAGANVLTF. Written as DNA, the CDR3 is TGTGCCAGCACCCCAGAGGACAGGGTATTCGCTGGGGCCAACGTCCTGACTTTC. Filled out from reference TRBV2 and TRBJ2-6, the complete variable domain reads EPEVTQTPSHQVTQMGQEVILRCVPISNHLYFYWYRQILGQKVEFLVSFYNNEISEKSEIFDDQFSVERPDGSNFTLKIRSTKLEDSAMYFCASTPEDRVFAGANVLTFGAGSRLTVL.

With regard to this clone: Since a far larger clone is one base different, this is likely a read error. The chain combines TRBV4-1 with TRBJ1-3; D call uncertain. V was trimmed by 0 bases and J by 0 bases, leaving 12 bases between them. This CDR3 is built from 17 residues. Germline lookup yields CDR1 MGHRA and CDR2 YSYEKL. CDR3 bases: TGCGCCAGCAGCCAAGAACTGGGTCGGAGCTCTGGAAACACCATATATTTT. Translation: CASSQELGRSSGNTIYF.

The sample holds a few counts of this clone. The rearrangement joins TRBV7-2 to TRBJ1-3; TRBD1 aligns across 9 bases. This CDR3 comprises 18 residues. Germline loops: CDR1 SGHTA, CDR2 FQGNSA. Unmatched junction bases numbered 12, after V lost 4 bases and J lost 2 bases. CDR3: CASSSAGTGKSAGNTIYF. CDR3 coding DNA: TGTGCCAGCAGCTCAGCCGGGACAGGGAAGTCCGCTGGAAACACCATATATTTT. Using reference TRBV7-2 and TRBJ1-3 for the parts outside the CDR3, the full variable domain is GAGVSQSPSNKVTEKGKDVELRCDPISGHTALYWYRQSLGQGLEFLIYFQGNSAPDKSGLPSDRFSAERTGGSVSTLTIQRTQQEDSAVYLCASSSAGTGKSAGNTIYFGEGSWLTVV.

At least ten counts were recorded for this clone. The V call is TRBV2, the J call TRBJ1-6; TRBD1 might be the D (6 bases). The CDR3 consists of 15 residues. V gave up 8 bases and J gave up 7 bases, with 18 bases separating them. CDR1 is SNHLY and CDR2 is FYNNEI in the germline V gene. CDR3 DNA: TGTGCCAGCGGCGAAGGGGGGGTAGGAAATTCACCCCTCCACTTT. Translation: CASGEGGVGNSPLHF.

The chain combines TRBV6-1 with TRBJ1-1; TRBD1 matches at 8 bases. The CDR3 covers 14 residues. CDR1 and CDR2 (germline): MNHNS, SASEGT. V was clipped by 7 bases and J by 1 base; unmatched bases: 5. CDR3 nucleotides: TGTGCCAGCACCGTCAGGGGGCAGAACACTGAAGCTTTCTTT. Its translation is CASTVRGQNTEAFF.

This clone turned up a few times. The gene calls are TRBV4-3 and TRBJ1-2; TRBD1 agrees at 8 bases. The trim removed 4 bases at V and 5 bases at J, leaving 6 bases unmatched. There are 14 residues in the CDR3. Germline-derived CDR1 and CDR2 are LGHNA and YSLEER. The CDR3: CASSPNRGGYGYTF. CDR3 nucleotides: TGCGCCAGCAGCCCTAACAGGGGGGGATATGGCTACACCTTC.

Here the CDR3 reads CATSVPSMNTEAFF. CDR3 sequence (DNA): TGTGCCACCAGCGTGCCCTCCATGAACACTGAAGCTTTCTTT. V and J are TRBV15 and TRBJ1-1; D unresolved. Trimming took 5 bases from V and 0 from J, leaving 10 bases between them. Looked up from germline, CDR1 is LNHNV and CDR2 is YYDKDF (reference sequence). CDR3 length: 14 amino acids.

There are a few counts of this clone. The V call is TRBV27, the J call TRBJ1-2, with TRBD1 identical over 7 bases. V was clipped by 7 bases and J by 4 bases; unmatched bases: 12. Germline CDR1 MNHEY, CDR2 SMNVEV (reference sequence). This CDR3 region has 15 residues. The CDR3 loop is CASIGRLDRTYGYTF. The CDR3 DNA reads as TGTGCCAGCATTGGAAGGTTGGACAGGACCTATGGCTACACCTTC.

The CDR3 region is CASSLEQGARETQYF. The CDR3 region has the DNA TGTGCCAGCAGCTTAGAACAGGGGGCACGAGAGACCCAGTACTTC. The genes are TRBV7-2 and TRBJ2-5; 9 bases align to TRBD1. Germline trimming cut 1 base from V and 4 bases from J; bases unmatched to any gene: 4. Germline V gives CDR1 SGHTA, CDR2 FQGNSA. The CDR3 runs to 15 residues. Complete variable domain (other parts from reference TRBV7-2 and TRBJ2-5): GAGVSQSPSNKVTEKGKDVELRCDPISGHTALYWYRQSLGQGLEFLIYFQGNSAPDKSGLPSDRFSAERTGGSVSTLTIQRTQQEDSAVYLCASSLEQGARETQYFGPGTRLLVL.

In this sample, this clone turned up a few times. V usage is TRBV10-3 and J usage is TRBJ1-4; D is uncertain. Deletions cut 6 bases from V and 8 bases from J, with 7 bases between. The V gene's germline CDR1 is ENHRY and CDR2 SYGVKD. The CDR3 contains 11 residues. The CDR3 nucleotides are TGTGCCATCAGCGGAGGGGAAAAACTGTTTTTT. Its protein is CAISGGEKLFF.

The chain recombines TRBV29-1 with TRBJ1-2; D is possibly TRBD1 (6 bases). Germline values: CDR1 SQVTM, CDR2 ANQGSEA. This CDR3 region has 16 residues. Trimming shortened V by 0 bases and J by 6 bases, and 20 bases separated the two germline ends. The CDR3 nucleotides are TGCAGCGTTGAAGATTTCGTTGCAGGGGCTGTAGATGGCTACACCTTC. Translating it yields CSVEDFVAGAVDGYTF.

This clone was observed many times. The chain carries TRBV5-5 and TRBJ1-2; 7 nucleotides line up with TRBD1. V gave up 2 bases and J gave up 3 bases; unmatched junction bases: 4. This CDR3 spans 14 amino acids. CDR1 is SGHKS, CDR2 YYEKEE, per germline (reference sequence). The CDR3, as DNA: TGTGCCAGCAGCTTCGACAGGGTCTACTATGGCTACACCTTC. Protein: CASSFDRVYYGYTF.

In its sample, this clone was seen a few times. The chain uses TRBV7-9 and TRBJ2-7; 15 bases line up with TRBD2. The germline gives CDR1 SEHNR, CDR2 FQNEAQ (reference sequence). The length of the CDR3 is 15 residues. Unmatched junction bases numbered 4, after V lost 5 bases and J lost 5 bases. The CDR3: CASSPGLAGGDEQYF. As DNA, the CDR3 is TGTGCCAGCAGCCCGGGACTAGCGGGGGGAGACGAGCAGTACTTC.

This clone occurred a few times. The chain joins TRBV10-3 to TRBJ2-7, with D unresolved. This CDR3 region has 13 residues. In germline, CDR1 is ENHRY, CDR2 SYGVKD. Trimming pared 4 bases from V and 2 bases from J, leaving 9 bases between. In DNA form, the CDR3 reads TGTGCCATCAGTGTGGACGGCCCCTACGAGCAGTACTTC. Protein: CAISVDGPYEQYF.

This chain links TRBV11-2 with TRBJ1-2; D gene unclear. The CDR3 contains 12 residues. Between the trimmed V and J ends, which lost 1 base and 2 bases, there was a span of 2 bases. Germline assignment: CDR1 SGHAT and CDR2 FQNNGV. The CDR3 region is CASSLVNYGYTF. CDR3 bases: TGTGCCAGCAGCTTAGTCAACTATGGCTACACCTTC.

This clone was seen a few times. The V gene is TRBV11-2, the J gene TRBJ2-5; 10 bases are shared with TRBD2. V gave up 3 bases and J gave up 7 bases; unmatched junction bases: 8. The CDR3 extends over 15 amino acids. CDR1 and CDR2 (germline): SGHAT, FQNNGV. The DNA for the CDR3 is TGTGCCAGCAGCTTGCAGGGGGTAGCGGGAGGGACCCAGTACTTC. As protein: CASSLQGVAGGTQYF.

This clone showed up just a few times. The V call is TRBV28, the J call TRBJ1-5; 7 bases line up with TRBD1. This CDR3 spans 13 amino acids. With V trimmed by 6 bases and J by 2 bases, 1 base remained unmatched. Per the germline V gene, CDR1 is MDHEN and CDR2 is SYDVKM. This CDR3 is CASRTGGNQPQHF. The CDR3 DNA sequence: TGTGCCAGCAGAACAGGGGGCAATCAGCCCCAGCATTTT.

There are a few counts of this clone. The chain recombines TRBV5-1 with TRBJ2-7; TRBD1 aligns across 7 bases. V lost 4 bases and J lost 7; bases outside the gene matches: 14. Germline CDR1 is SGHRS and CDR2 is YFSETQ. The CDR3 contains 15 residues. The CDR3 sequence: CASSHRDRNLGEQYF. The CDR3 DNA reads TGCGCCAGCAGCCACCGGGACAGAAACCTGGGGGAGCAGTACTTC.

This clone has a handful of counts. The chain is built from TRBV7-9 and TRBJ1-4, with D perhaps TRBD1 (6 bases). This CDR3 spans 15 amino acids. The germline gives CDR1 SEHNR, CDR2 FQNEAQ (reference sequence). V was clipped by 3 bases and J by 6 bases, with 14 bases between them. The CDR3 loop is CASSFSGTSDEKLFF. CDR3 coding DNA: TGTGCCAGCAGCTTTTCCGGGACATCAGATGAAAAACTGTTTTTT.

V usage is TRBV25-1 and J usage is TRBJ1-4; D unclear. The CDR3 runs to 15 residues. Between the trimmed V and J ends, which lost 1 base and 6 bases, there was a span of 12 bases. Looked up from germline, CDR1 is MGHDK and CDR2 is SYGVNS. As DNA, the CDR3 is TGTGCCAGCAGTGAATTGAACGGCCACGATGAAAAACTGTTTTTT. Its protein is CASSELNGHDEKLFF.

This chain connects TRBV7-9 to TRBJ2-5; 10 bases map to TRBD1. Germline assignment: CDR1 SEHNR and CDR2 FQNEAQ (reference sequence). CDR3 length: 15 residues. The V segment lost 4 bases and the J segment 4 bases; nucleotides outside the gene matches: 6. The CDR3 reads CASSSYGTGVETQYF. DNA for the CDR3: TGTGCCAGCAGCTCCTACGGGACAGGGGTAGAGACCCAGTACTTC.